This TCR beta chain was found in a study of regulatory T cells in long-lasting Graves disease. Time point denoted: newly diagnosed GD, antithyroid drugs for less than 3 months. Researchers made the TCR library from RNA that was extracted from PBMCs. Graves' disease diagnosis followed American Thyroid Association guidelines. Building the TCR beta libraries relied on iRepertoire HTBI primers, and CDR3 regions underwent Arm-PCR. TCRdb used MiXCR to reprocess the multiplex PCR reads, holding one entry per CDR3 protein. The table has some 490,000 distinct CDR3 sequences, around 11% seen once. This sample was also put to use in a study of T cells in Graves' hyperthyroidism and ophthalmopathy. That investigation notes: During a first-round RT-PCR of the TCR CDR3, the HTBI primer set was used.

This receptor was obtained from a woman aged 25-40 years with Graves disease. Sequencing used peripheral blood mononuclear cells (PBMCs), obtained at new diagnosis, from a patient treated with antithyroid drugs.

The CDR3 DNA reads TGTGCCAGCAGGATATCCGAGATTCACGGTATCTCTGGAAACACCATATATTTT. Protein: CASRISEIHGISGNTIYF. The gene calls are TRBV28 and TRBJ1-3; no firm D call. Trimming removed 6 bases from V and 0 bases from J, with 21 bases in between. Germline V gene sequence: CDR1 MDHEN, CDR2 SYDVKM. This CDR3 contains 18 residues.